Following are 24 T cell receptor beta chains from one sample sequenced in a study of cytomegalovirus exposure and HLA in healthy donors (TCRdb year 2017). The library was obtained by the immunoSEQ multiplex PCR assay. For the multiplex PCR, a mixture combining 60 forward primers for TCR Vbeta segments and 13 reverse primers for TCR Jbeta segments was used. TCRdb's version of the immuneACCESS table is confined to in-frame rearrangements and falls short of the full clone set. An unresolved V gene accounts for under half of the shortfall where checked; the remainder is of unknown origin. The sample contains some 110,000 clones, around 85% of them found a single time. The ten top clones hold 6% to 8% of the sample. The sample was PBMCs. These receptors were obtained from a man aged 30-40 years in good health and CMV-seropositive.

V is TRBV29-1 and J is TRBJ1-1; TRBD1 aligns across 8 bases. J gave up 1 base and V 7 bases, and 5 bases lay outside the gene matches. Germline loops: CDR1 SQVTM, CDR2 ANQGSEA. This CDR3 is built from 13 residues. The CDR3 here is CSARQGRNTEAFF. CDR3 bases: TGCAGCGCCCGACAGGGGCGGAACACTGAAGCTTTCTTT.

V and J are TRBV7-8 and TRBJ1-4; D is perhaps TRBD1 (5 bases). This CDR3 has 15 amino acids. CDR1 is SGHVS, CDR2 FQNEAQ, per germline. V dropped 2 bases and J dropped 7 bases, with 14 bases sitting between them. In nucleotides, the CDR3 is TGTGCCAGCAGCTTAAACAGTTTGGGGGGTGAAAAACTGTTTTTT. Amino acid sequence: CASSLNSLGGEKLFF.

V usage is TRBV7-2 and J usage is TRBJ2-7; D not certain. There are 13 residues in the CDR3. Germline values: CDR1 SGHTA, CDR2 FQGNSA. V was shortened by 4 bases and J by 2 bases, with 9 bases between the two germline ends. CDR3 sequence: CASSYTPAYEQYF. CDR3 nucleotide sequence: TGTGCCAGCAGCTACACCCCTGCCTACGAGCAGTACTTC. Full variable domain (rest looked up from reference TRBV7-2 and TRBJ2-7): GAGVSQSPSNKVTEKGKDVELRCDPISGHTALYWYRQSLGQGLEFLIYFQGNSAPDKSGLPSDRFSAERTGGSVSTLTIQRTQQEDSAVYLCASSYTPAYEQYFGPGTRLTVT.

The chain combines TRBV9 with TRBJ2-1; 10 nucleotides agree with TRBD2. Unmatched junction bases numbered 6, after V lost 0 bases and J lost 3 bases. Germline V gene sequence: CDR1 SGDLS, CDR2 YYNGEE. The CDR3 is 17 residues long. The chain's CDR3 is CASSVEGAGGVYNEQFF. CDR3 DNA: TGTGCCAGCAGCGTAGAGGGAGCGGGGGGGGTCTACAATGAGCAGTTCTTC.

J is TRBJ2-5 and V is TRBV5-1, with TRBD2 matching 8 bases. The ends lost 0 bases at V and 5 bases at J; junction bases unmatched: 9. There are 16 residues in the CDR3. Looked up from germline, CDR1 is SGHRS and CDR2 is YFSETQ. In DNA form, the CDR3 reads TGCGCCAGCAGCTTGGGACTAGCGACGAATATGGAGACCCAGTACTTC. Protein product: CASSLGLATNMETQYF.

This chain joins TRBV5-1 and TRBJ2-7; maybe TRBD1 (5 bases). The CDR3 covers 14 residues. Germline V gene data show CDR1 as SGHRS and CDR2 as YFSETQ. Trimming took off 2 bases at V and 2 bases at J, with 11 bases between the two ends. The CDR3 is CASSFPGSTYEQYF. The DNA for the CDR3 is TGCGCCAGCAGCTTCCCAGGGTCGACCTACGAGCAGTACTTC. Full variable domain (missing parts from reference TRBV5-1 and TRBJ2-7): KAGVTQTPRYLIKTRGQQVTLSCSPISGHRSVSWYQQTPGQGLQFLFEYFSETQRNKGNFPGRFSGRQFSNSRSEMNVSTLELGDSALYLCASSFPGSTYEQYFGPGTRLTVT.

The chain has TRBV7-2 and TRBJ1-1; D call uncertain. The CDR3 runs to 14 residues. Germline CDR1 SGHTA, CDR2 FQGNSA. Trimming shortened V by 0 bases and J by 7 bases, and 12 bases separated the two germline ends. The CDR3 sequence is CASSLAPTAHEAFF. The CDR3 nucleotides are TGTGCCAGCAGCTTAGCGCCAACAGCTCATGAAGCTTTCTTT.

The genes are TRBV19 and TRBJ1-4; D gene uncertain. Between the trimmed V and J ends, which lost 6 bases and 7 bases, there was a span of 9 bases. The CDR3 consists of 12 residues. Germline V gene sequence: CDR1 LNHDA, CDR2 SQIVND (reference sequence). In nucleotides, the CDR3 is TGTGCCAGTAGCCCGGAGGGTGAAAAACTGTTTTTT. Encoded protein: CASSPEGEKLFF.

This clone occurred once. The CDR3 DNA sequence: TGCGCCAGCAGACAGGTGGCTGAGCAGTTCTTC. Protein sequence: CASRQVAEQFF. The chain links TRBV10-2 to TRBJ2-1, with D possibly being TRBD1 (5 bases). Germline-derived CDR1 and CDR2 are WSHSY and SAAADI. Trimming pared 6 bases from V and 9 bases from J, leaving 9 bases between. The length of the CDR3 is 11 residues.

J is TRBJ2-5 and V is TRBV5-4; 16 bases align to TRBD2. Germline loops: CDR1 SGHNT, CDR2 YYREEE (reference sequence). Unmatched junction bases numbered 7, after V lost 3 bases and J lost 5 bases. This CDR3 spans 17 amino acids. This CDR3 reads CASSSPGTSGGAETQYF. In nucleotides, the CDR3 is TGTGCCAGCAGCTCACCCGGGACTAGCGGGGGGGCTGAGACCCAGTACTTC.

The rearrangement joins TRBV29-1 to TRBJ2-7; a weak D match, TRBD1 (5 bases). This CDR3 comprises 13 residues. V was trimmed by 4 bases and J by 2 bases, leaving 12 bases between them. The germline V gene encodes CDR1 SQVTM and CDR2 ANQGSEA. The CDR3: CSVVLTDTYEQYF. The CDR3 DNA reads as TGCAGCGTTGTGCTAACGGACACCTACGAGCAGTACTTC.

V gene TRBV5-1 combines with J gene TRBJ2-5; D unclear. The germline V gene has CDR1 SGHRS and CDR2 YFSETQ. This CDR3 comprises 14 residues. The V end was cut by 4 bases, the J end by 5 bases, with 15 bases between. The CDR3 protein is CASSDGSFFETQYF. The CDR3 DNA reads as TGCGCCAGCAGCGATGGCAGTTTTTTTGAGACCCAGTACTTC.

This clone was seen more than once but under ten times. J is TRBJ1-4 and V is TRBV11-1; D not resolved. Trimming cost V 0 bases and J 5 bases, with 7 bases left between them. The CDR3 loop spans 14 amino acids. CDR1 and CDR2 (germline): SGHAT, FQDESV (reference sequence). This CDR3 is CASSLAGGNEKLFF. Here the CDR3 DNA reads TGTGCCAGCAGCTTAGCGGGAGGAAATGAAAAACTGTTTTTT.

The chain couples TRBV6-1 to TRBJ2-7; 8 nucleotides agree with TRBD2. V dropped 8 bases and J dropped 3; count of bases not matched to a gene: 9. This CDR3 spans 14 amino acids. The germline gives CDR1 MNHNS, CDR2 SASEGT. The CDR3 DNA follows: TGTGCCAGCCGGGAGGGTGGACAATACTACGAGCAGTACTTC. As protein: CASREGGQYYEQYF.

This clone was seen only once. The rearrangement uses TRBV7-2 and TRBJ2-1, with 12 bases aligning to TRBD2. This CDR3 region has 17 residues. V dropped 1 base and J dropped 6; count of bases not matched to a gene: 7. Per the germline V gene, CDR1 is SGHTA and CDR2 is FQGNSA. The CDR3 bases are TGTGCCAGCAGCTTAGGGACTAGCGGGGAAATCATCAATGAGCAGTTCTTC. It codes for CASSLGTSGEIINEQFF.

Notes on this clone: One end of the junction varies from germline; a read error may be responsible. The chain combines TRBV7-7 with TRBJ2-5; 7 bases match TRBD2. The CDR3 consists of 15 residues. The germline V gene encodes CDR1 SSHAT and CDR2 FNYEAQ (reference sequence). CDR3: CASSLGGRQQETQYF. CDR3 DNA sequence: TGTGCTAGCAGCTTAGGCGGGAGACAGCAAGAGACCCAGTACTTC.

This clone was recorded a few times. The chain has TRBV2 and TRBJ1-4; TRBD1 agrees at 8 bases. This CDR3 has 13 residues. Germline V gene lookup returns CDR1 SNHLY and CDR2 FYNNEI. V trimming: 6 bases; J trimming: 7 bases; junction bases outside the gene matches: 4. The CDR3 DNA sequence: TGTGCCAGCAGGGACAGGGAAAGTGAAAAACTGTTTTTT. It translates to CASRDRESEKLFF.

The CDR3 DNA sequence: TGTGCCAGCAGGTCCGGGACAGCCTACTACGAGCAGTACTTC. This codes for CASRSGTAYYEQYF. The rearrangement joins TRBV28 to TRBJ2-7; 7 nucleotides agree with TRBD1. Germline CDR1 reads MDHEN; CDR2 reads SYDVKM. After removal of 6 bases from V and 3 bases from J, the junction contained 8 bases not matched to a gene. The CDR3 runs to 14 residues.

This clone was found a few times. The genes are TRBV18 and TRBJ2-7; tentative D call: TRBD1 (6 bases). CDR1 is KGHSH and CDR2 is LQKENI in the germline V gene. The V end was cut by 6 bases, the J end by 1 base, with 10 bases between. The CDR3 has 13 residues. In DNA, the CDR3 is TGTGCCAGCTCCCCTGGACAGTCCTACGAGCAGTACTTC. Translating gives CASSPGQSYEQYF.

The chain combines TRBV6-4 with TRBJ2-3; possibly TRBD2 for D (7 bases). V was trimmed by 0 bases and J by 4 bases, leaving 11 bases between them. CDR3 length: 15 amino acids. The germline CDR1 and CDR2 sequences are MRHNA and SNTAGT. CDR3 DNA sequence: TGTGCCAGCAGTGACTCGAGAGGGGGGGCAGATACGCAGTATTTT. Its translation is CASSDSRGGADTQYF.

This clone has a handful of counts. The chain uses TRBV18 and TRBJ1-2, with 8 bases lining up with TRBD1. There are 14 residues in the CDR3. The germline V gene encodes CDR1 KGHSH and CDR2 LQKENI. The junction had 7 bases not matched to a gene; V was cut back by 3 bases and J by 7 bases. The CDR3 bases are TGTGCCAGCTCACCCCTGACAGGGGATTTTGGCTACACCTTC. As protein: CASSPLTGDFGYTF. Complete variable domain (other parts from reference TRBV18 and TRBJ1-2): NAGVMQNPRHLVRRRGQEARLRCSPMKGHSHVYWYRQLPEEGLKFMVYLQKENIIDESGMPKERFSAEFPKEGPSILRIQQVVRGDSAAYFCASSPLTGDFGYTFGSGTRLTVV.

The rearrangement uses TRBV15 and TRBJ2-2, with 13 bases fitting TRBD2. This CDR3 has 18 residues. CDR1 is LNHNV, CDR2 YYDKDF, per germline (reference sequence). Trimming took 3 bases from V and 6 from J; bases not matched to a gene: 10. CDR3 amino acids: CATSRGPILAGGPGELFF. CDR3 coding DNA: TGTGCCACCAGCAGGGGCCCTATACTAGCGGGGGGGCCCGGGGAGCTGTTTTTT. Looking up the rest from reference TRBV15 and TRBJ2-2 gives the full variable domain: DAMVIQNPRYQVTQFGKPVTLSCSQTLNHNVMYWYQQKSSQAPKLLFHYYDKDFNNEADTPDNFQSRRPNTSFCFLDIRSPGLGDTAMYLCATSRGPILAGGPGELFFGEGSRLTVL.

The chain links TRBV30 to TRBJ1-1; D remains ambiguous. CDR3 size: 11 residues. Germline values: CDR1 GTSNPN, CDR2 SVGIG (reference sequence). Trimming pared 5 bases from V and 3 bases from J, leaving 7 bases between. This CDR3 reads CAWDSDTEAFF. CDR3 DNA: TGTGCCTGGGACTCTGACACTGAAGCTTTCTTT.

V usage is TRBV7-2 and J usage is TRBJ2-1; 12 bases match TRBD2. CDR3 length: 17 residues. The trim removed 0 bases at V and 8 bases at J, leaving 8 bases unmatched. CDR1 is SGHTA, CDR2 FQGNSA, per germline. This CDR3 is CASSLAPLAGGRDEQFF. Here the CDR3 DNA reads TGTGCCAGCAGCTTAGCGCCACTAGCGGGGGGCCGGGATGAGCAGTTCTTC.